This T cell receptor (beta chain) comes out of a study of T cells in Graves' hyperthyroidism and ophthalmopathy (dated by TCRdb to about 2019). Notes on the research overall: Peripheral blood was collected at initial diagnosis, before any treatment. TCR Vbeta CDR3 sequencing of around 130 peripheral blood samples (approximately 44 ophthalmopathy, under 80 hyperthyroidism and around 17 progressor patients) is reported in the paper. After sampling, hyperthyroidism patients received methimazole starting at 30 mg daily, and ophthalmopathy patients received high-dose intravenous methylprednisolone. Thyroid tissue and blood T-cell repertoires from roughly 6 Graves' hyperthyroidism patients were also compared in the study. To identify TCR V-J signatures that set the groups apart, the researchers used a discovery cohort of about a hundred patients, made up of approximately 43 with Graves' ophthalmopathy and about 55 with stable Graves' hyperthyroidism. An independent validation cohort of around 19 hyperthyroidism patients and approximately 16 patients who later progressed to ophthalmopathy tested prospective prediction of ophthalmopathy. The approximately 95 discovery patients were divided at random into training and test sets in a 7:3 ratio. The research as a whole found: In cross-validation, a model built on a 13 V-J signature told ophthalmopathy apart from stable hyperthyroidism with 85% to 90% sensitivity and roughly 81% specificity, and in testing the same model reached 80%/75%. No statistical method was used to set the sample size in advance, and investigators knew the group allocation. Most expanded thyroid clonotypes (frequency above 0.001) were also detected in blood, a finding suggesting that blood repertoires may reflect thyroid immune responses. In validation, the model predicted progression to ophthalmopathy a median of approximately 6.6 months before onset, with about 71% sensitivity and 72.22% specificity.

CDR1 and CDR2, per the germline V gene, are KGHSH and LQKENI. V loses 3 bases, J loses 8 bases, and the germline ends lie 14 bases apart. The CDR3 holds 14 amino acids from the cysteine to the phenylalanine. The only DNA kept is the CDR3, 42 bases in frame from the first base. Amplification of TCR beta CDR3 regions was carried out from RNA transcripts. A first-round RT-PCR of the TCR CDR3 used the HTBI primer set with the Qiagen OneStep RT-PCR kit. A second multiplex PCR round built the libraries, followed by size selection and purification. Paired-end sequencing of the libraries was performed with 100 bp reads on an Illumina HiSeq2000. The paper's data handling went like this. SOAPnuke was used to process the raw data, removing reads that contained adapters or uncalled bases, had a mean Phred below 15, or lacked an exact match to the constant primer or identifier. COPE v1.2.5 was used to merge the high-quality paired reads, and each unique nucleotide sequence was defined as a clonotype. MiTCR v1.1 was used to align clonotypes to the IMGT TRBV, TRBD and TRBJ reference segments. The analysis included only V-J combinations with a frequency above 0.0001, which together covered 99.2% of the repertoires. The TCS score was defined as the ratio of F50 (clonal expansion) to E x V (chaos), calculated using BLOSUM62-based TCRdist between CDR3 peptides within each V-J. Welch's t-statistics and random forest reduced 450 to 600 V-J features to fewer than 15, which were used in a naive Bayes classifier (R e1071). In-frame beta chains were kept once TCRdb had trimmed the public reads at Q25 with fastp and called clones with MiXCR. CDR3 protein sequences are deduplicated, and each keeps its most common genes and DNA. The V and J calls reflect TCRdb's pipeline rather than the authors' work. This sample is represented by hundreds of thousands of distinct CDR3 sequences; approximately 15% of them were singletons. The top ten clones comprise 9.5% to 13% of the sample.

There are a few counts of this clonotype. Its specific antigen is unknown. No base qualities exist here, and no much larger clone lies one base off it. Stable Graves' hyperthyroidism was defined as no progression to ophthalmopathy during 18 months of follow-up. Hyperthyroidism patients were newly diagnosed, with disease duration under 2 months, and aged 18 to 65 years. Patients with uncontrolled infections, other autoimmune diseases, pregnancy or lactation were excluded. Diagnoses relied on clinical symptoms, serum thyroxine and TRAb, thyroid ultrasound and orbital computed tomography. PBMCs were isolated from around 10 ml of fresh peripheral blood by Ficoll-Paque density gradient centrifugation. Total RNA was extracted with Trizol reagent, and quality was checked on an Agilent 2100 Bioanalyzer.

The rearrangement joined TRBV18 to TRBJ1-3; the D gene is perhaps TRBD1, from 5 matching bases. The source material was blood. The TCR sequence derives from a woman younger than 35 with Graves' hyperthyroidism. This receptor has the CDR3 CASSPLGLRYTIYF. The base sequence is TGTGCCAGCTCACCGTTGGGGCTGCGGTACACCATATATTTT.